This is a list of T cell receptor beta chains from one sample in a study of blood T cell repertoires in COVID-19. Profiled with immunoSEQ multiplex PCR; TCRdb holds only in-frame clones, not every one. This sample has 430,000 or so clones, with approximately 88% found just once. Sequences were obtained from PBMCs or T cells enriched from blood (not recorded which). These receptors originate from a woman aged 40 to 50 who had recovered from COVID-19. Each CDR3 is given with its conserved first and last residue. D genes are given only for firm matches. Some rows have no size entry. The others give once, few or many, or a class for an expanded clone.

J: TRBJ1-2; size: -; V: TRBV23-1; D: TRBD1; DNA: TGCGCCAGCAGTCAGGGGACAGGGGGTAACGGCTACACCTTC; CDR3: CASSQGTGGNGYTF
J: TRBJ1-5; size: -; V: TRBV19; D: -; DNA: TGTGCCAGTAGTCCTAGACAGATCAATCAGCCCCAGCATTTT; CDR3: CASSPRQINQPQHF
J: TRBJ2-1; size: -; V: TRBV19; D: -; DNA: TGTGCCAGTAGTATTGGTCAGGGGAGCTCCTACAATGAGCAGTTCTTC; CDR3: CASSIGQGSSYNEQFF
J: TRBJ2-2; size: -; V: TRBV28; D: TRBD2; DNA: TGTGCCAGCAGTTTACGGGAGGGCCGGACCGGGGAGCTGTTTTTT; CDR3: CASSLREGRTGELFF
J: TRBJ1-6; size: -; V: TRBV1; D: -; DNA: TGCACCAGCAGCCACTACTTCACAGGCTCAAATTCACCCCTCCACTTT; CDR3: CTSSHYFTGSNSPLHF
J: TRBJ1-2; size: few; V: TRBV11-2; D: -; DNA: TGTGCCAGCAGCTTAGATCCCCAGGGTGGCGGCTACACCTTC; CDR3: CASSLDPQGGGYTF
J: TRBJ2-3; size: -; V: TRBV19; D: -; DNA: TGTGCCAGTAGTAAGGGGCAGGGTCTCACAGATACGCAGTATTTT; CDR3: CASSKGQGLTDTQYF
J: TRBJ1-1; size: -; V: TRBV6-4; D: -; DNA: TGTGCCAGCAGTGACCAGGGAAGAACTGAAGCTTTCTTT; CDR3: CASSDQGRTEAFF
J: TRBJ2-1; size: -; V: TRBV19; D: -; DNA: TGTGCCAGTAGTATAGCGGGAACCTACAATGAGCAGTTCTTC; CDR3: CASSIAGTYNEQFF
J: TRBJ1-1; size: -; V: TRBV2; D: -; DNA: TGTGCCAGCAGTGAAGTACAGCTGAACACTGAAGCTTTCTTT; CDR3: CASSEVQLNTEAFF
J: TRBJ1-1; size: -; V: TRBV11-2; D: TRBD1; DNA: TGTGCCAGCAGCTTAGGGTATCGGCAGGGGGCGAACACTGAAGCTTTCTTT; CDR3: CASSLGYRQGANTEAFF
J: TRBJ2-3; size: -; V: TRBV5-1; D: -; DNA: TGCGCCAGCAGGGACTGGGCGCCCACAGATACGCAGTATTTT; CDR3: CASRDWAPTDTQYF
J: TRBJ1-5; size: -; V: TRBV24-1; D: TRBD1; DNA: TGTGCCACCAGTGCCGGGACAGGGGTAGGTCAGCCCCAGCATTTT; CDR3: CATSAGTGVGQPQHF
J: TRBJ1-2; size: once; V: TRBV4-2; D: -; DNA: TGTGCCAGCAGCCAAGCAAGGACAGAATCCTATGGCTACACCTTC; CDR3: CASSQARTESYGYTF
J: TRBJ1-2; size: -; V: TRBV6-5; D: -; DNA: TGTGCCAGCACAACAGCCCCCTATGGCTACACCTTC; CDR3: CASTTAPYGYTF
J: TRBJ2-7; size: once; V: TRBV12-5; D: -; DNA: TGTGCTAGTGGTTTGATAGACGAGCAGTACTTC; CDR3: CASGLIDEQYF
J: TRBJ1-1; size: once; V: TRBV6-5; D: TRBD1; DNA: TGTGCCAGCAACCGGGACAGGGGGAACACTGAAGCTTTCTTT; CDR3: CASNRDRGNTEAFF
J: TRBJ2-7; size: -; V: TRBV9; D: TRBD2; DNA: TGTGCCAGCAGCGTCAGCGGGGCAAGCTCCTACGAGCAGTACTTC; CDR3: CASSVSGASSYEQYF
J: TRBJ1-2; size: -; V: TRBV19; D: TRBD1; DNA: TGTGCCAGTAGTATCGTCGACAGGGGCCACTATGGCTACACCTTC; CDR3: CASSIVDRGHYGYTF
J: TRBJ2-3; size: once; V: TRBV5-5; D: TRBD2; DNA: TGTGCCAGCAGCTCTCGGATAGCGGGACCCACAGATACGCAGTATTTT; CDR3: CASSSRIAGPTDTQYF
J: TRBJ2-7; size: -; V: TRBV7-2; D: TRBD2; DNA: TGTGCCAGCAGCTTAGAGTCTAGGCTAGCGGGTAACTTC; CDR3: CASSLESRLAGNF
J: TRBJ2-3; size: -; V: TRBV19; D: TRBD2; DNA: TGTGCCAGTAGGGCGGGGGGTCCAGATACGCAGTATTTT; CDR3: CASRAGGPDTQYF
J: TRBJ2-5; size: -; V: TRBV27; D: -; DNA: TGTGCCAGCAGTTTTGTAGCGCCCACACAAGAGACCCAGTACTTC; CDR3: CASSFVAPTQETQYF
J: TRBJ2-2; size: few; V: TRBV10-2; D: -; DNA: TGCGCCAGCAAAGCCGACACCGGGGAGCTGTTTTTT; CDR3: CASKADTGELFF
J: TRBJ1-2; size: -; V: TRBV7-9; D: TRBD1; DNA: TGTGCCAGCAGCGAGTCCGGGACAGGCTATGGCTACACCTTC; CDR3: CASSESGTGYGYTF
J: TRBJ2-2; size: few; V: TRBV7-2; D: -; DNA: TGTGCCAGCAGCTTACTACCGAGCACCGGGGAGCTGTTTTTT; CDR3: CASSLLPSTGELFF
J: TRBJ1-2; size: -; V: TRBV7-9; D: TRBD1; DNA: TGTGCCAGCAACGACAGGGGGTTAGGCTATGGCTACACCTTC; CDR3: CASNDRGLGYGYTF
J: TRBJ2-1; size: -; V: TRBV27; D: -; DNA: TGTGCCAGCAGCGACAGCTCTGGCTCCTACAATGAGCAGTTCTTC; CDR3: CASSDSSGSYNEQFF
J: TRBJ2-7; size: -; V: TRBV19; D: -; DNA: TGTGCCAGTAGTCTCCGCCAGGAGCAGTACTTC; CDR3: CASSLRQEQYF
J: TRBJ2-3; size: -; V: TRBV12-3/TRBV12-4; D: -; DNA: TGTGCCAGCAGCCTCTCCCGGGCAGATACGCAGTATTTT; CDR3: CASSLSRADTQYF
J: TRBJ1-2; size: -; V: TRBV7-9; D: -; DNA: TGTGCCAGCATGATGGGAGGAGGTGACAAGGACTATGGCTACACCTTC; CDR3: CASMMGGGDKDYGYTF
J: TRBJ2-1; size: -; V: TRBV7-2; D: -; DNA: TGTGCCAGCAGCTTAGAAGTAGCGGTTTTATCCTACAATGAGCAGTTCTTC; CDR3: CASSLEVAVLSYNEQFF
J: TRBJ1-5; size: -; V: TRBV4-3; D: -; DNA: TGCGCCAGCAGCCAAGATCTATTGCCCGGGTATAGCAATCAGCCCCAGCATTTT; CDR3: CASSQDLLPGYSNQPQHF
J: TRBJ1-5; size: -; V: TRBV7-9; D: -; DNA: TGTGCCAGCAGCGCCTCCGGGACAACCCCCAATCAGCCCCAGCATTTT; CDR3: CASSASGTTPNQPQHF
J: TRBJ1-2; size: -; V: TRBV4-3; D: -; DNA: TGCGCCAGCAGCCAATACGACAGATCTAACTATGGCTACACCTTC; CDR3: CASSQYDRSNYGYTF
J: TRBJ1-4; size: -; V: TRBV7-9; D: -; DNA: TGTGCCAGCAGCTTAGATGTAGGGGCCAAACTGTTTTTT; CDR3: CASSLDVGAKLFF
J: TRBJ2-7; size: once; V: TRBV4-3; D: TRBD2; DNA: TGCGCCAGCAGCCAAGTCCCTTTAGGCGGGAGGGCTTCCAACGAGCAGTACTTC; CDR3: CASSQVPLGGRASNEQYF
J: TRBJ2-7; size: -; V: TRBV27; D: TRBD1; DNA: TGTGCCAGCAGAAGAGACAGGGCCGCGTACGAGCAGTACTTC; CDR3: CASRRDRAAYEQYF
J: TRBJ1-3; size: -; V: TRBV5-8; D: -; DNA: TGTGCCAGCAGCGCTCGGGGGAGCTCTGGAAACACCATATATTTT; CDR3: CASSARGSSGNTIYF
J: TRBJ1-1; size: -; V: TRBV27; D: TRBD1; DNA: TGTGCCACCCGGACAGGGGAGGCTTTCTTT; CDR3: CATRTGEAFF
J: TRBJ2-7; size: -; V: TRBV11-1; D: -; DNA: TGTGCCAGCAGCGGTGACAGGAACGAGCAGTACTTC; CDR3: CASSGDRNEQYF
J: TRBJ1-2; size: -; V: TRBV11-2; D: -; DNA: TGTGCCAGCAGCTCCATTTCTGAGGGCTATGGCTACACCTTC; CDR3: CASSSISEGYGYTF
J: TRBJ1-4; size: -; V: TRBV5-1; D: -; DNA: TGCGCCAGCAGCTTGGGCCTCCGGGTTAATGAAAAACTGTTTTTT; CDR3: CASSLGLRVNEKLFF
J: TRBJ2-1; size: -; V: TRBV13; D: TRBD2; DNA: TGTGCCAGCAGCCAACCGGGAGGCCGCTCCTACAATGAGCAGTTCTTC; CDR3: CASSQPGGRSYNEQFF
J: TRBJ2-7; size: once; V: TRBV5-4; D: TRBD2; DNA: TGTGCCAGCAGCTTTGTTGGGCGGGGGTCCTACGAGCAGTACTTC; CDR3: CASSFVGRGSYEQYF
J: TRBJ2-1; size: -; V: TRBV27; D: -; DNA: TGTGCCAGCAGTTTAGTGAAACGGGGGAATGAGCAGTTCTTC; CDR3: CASSLVKRGNEQFF
J: TRBJ2-6; size: -; V: TRBV5-6; D: TRBD1; DNA: TGTGCCAGCAGCTCGTGGACAGGGACGGTGGGGGCCAACGTCCTGACTTTC; CDR3: CASSSWTGTVGANVLTF
J: TRBJ1-5; size: -; V: TRBV19; D: -; DNA: TGTGCCAGTAGTATCCCCCCCCTCCAGCATTTT; CDR3: CASSIPPLQHF